This passage covers 8 T cell receptor beta chains from one sample sequenced in a study of blood T cell repertoires in COVID-19. Sequencing used immunoSEQ multiplex PCR; TCRdb keeps in-frame clones, though not all of them. The repertoire has some 99,000 clones, over 75% of them found once; the top ten carry approximately 7%. The sample consisted of peripheral blood. These receptors all stem from a woman between 50 and 59 years old with acute or convalescent COVID-19.

V is TRBV6-5 and J is TRBJ1-2, with D possibly being TRBD1 (5 bases). The length of the CDR3 is 11 residues. V lost 5 bases and J 5 bases, leaving 6 bases between the germline ends. The germline V gene has CDR1 MNHEY and CDR2 SVGAGI. CDR3 protein: CASSQGYGYTF. The CDR3 coding sequence is TGTGCCAGCAGTCAGGGATATGGCTACACCTTC.

J is TRBJ2-2 and V is TRBV5-6; TRBD2 matches at 12 bases. The trim removed 3 bases at V and 5 bases at J, leaving 8 bases unmatched. This CDR3 has 17 residues. The germline V gene has CDR1 SGHDT and CDR2 YYEEEE. The CDR3 nucleotides are TGTGCCAGCAGCTCGGACTTAGGACTAGCGGGGACCGGGGAGCTGTTTTTT. It specifies CASSSDLGLAGTGELFF. Looking up the rest from reference TRBV5-6 and TRBJ2-2 gives the full variable domain: DAGVTQSPTHLIKTRGQQVTLRCSPKSGHDTVSWYQQALGQGPQFIFQYYEEEERQRGNFPDRFSGHQFPNYSSELNVNALLLGDSALYLCASSSDLGLAGTGELFFGEGSRLTVL.

This chain connects TRBV21-1 to TRBJ1-2; TRBD1, the D gene given by the table, was not confirmed from the DNA. TRBV21-1 corresponds to a pseudogene. CDR3 length: 22 residues. CDR3 loop: CARNQKDWKKSGQPPANYGYTF. CDR3 DNA: TGTGCCCGGAATCAGAAAGATTGGAAGAAAAGTGGACAGCCACCGGCTAACTATGGCTACACCTTC.

J is TRBJ2-7 and V is TRBV5-5; TRBD1 matches at 9 bases. The CDR3 loop spans 15 amino acids. J lost 1 base, V lost 4 bases, and 6 bases had no gene match. The germline gives CDR1 SGHKS, CDR2 YYEKEE (reference sequence). CDR3 protein: CASSDQTGGSYEQYF. The DNA of the CDR3 is TGTGCCAGCAGCGATCAGACAGGGGGGTCCTACGAGCAGTACTTC.

The V gene is TRBV7-6, the J gene TRBJ2-5; a weak D match, TRBD2 (6 bases). CDR1 is SGHVS, CDR2 FNYEAQ, per germline. The ends were cut back, 6 bases at V and 1 base at J, with 15 bases in the middle. The CDR3 consists of 15 residues. CDR3 nucleotides: TGTGCCAGCAGGTCCTTGAGCGGGCTCCAAGAGACCCAGTACTTC. Amino acids: CASRSLSGLQETQYF.

This clone was seen a handful of times. This rearrangement joins TRBV6-5 to TRBJ1-1; D remains ambiguous. V lost 2 bases and J lost 7, with 8 bases in between. From germline, CDR1 is MNHEY and CDR2 SVGAGI. CDR3 length: 12 amino acids. The CDR3: CASSYGRGEAFF. In nucleotides, the CDR3 is TGTGCCAGCAGTTACGGACGGGGTGAAGCTTTCTTT.

This chain links TRBV11-1 with TRBJ1-2, with D uncertain. CDR1 and CDR2 (germline): SGHAT, FQDESV (reference sequence). The CDR3 loop spans 13 amino acids. Trimming shortened V by 1 base and J by 4 bases, and 7 bases separated the two germline ends. CDR3 bases: TGTGCCAGCAGCTTAGTACCGAGCTATGGCTACACCTTC. The encoded protein is CASSLVPSYGYTF.

This clone was seen only a few times. The chain recombines TRBV19 with TRBJ1-2; possible D gene TRBD1, 6 bases. The CDR3 runs 13 residues. Germline-derived CDR1 and CDR2 are LNHDA and SQIVND (reference sequence). V lost 5 bases and J lost 6, with 13 bases in between. The chain's CDR3 is CASSVLHRDGYTF. DNA of the CDR3: TGTGCCAGTAGTGTACTGCACAGGGATGGCTACACCTTC.